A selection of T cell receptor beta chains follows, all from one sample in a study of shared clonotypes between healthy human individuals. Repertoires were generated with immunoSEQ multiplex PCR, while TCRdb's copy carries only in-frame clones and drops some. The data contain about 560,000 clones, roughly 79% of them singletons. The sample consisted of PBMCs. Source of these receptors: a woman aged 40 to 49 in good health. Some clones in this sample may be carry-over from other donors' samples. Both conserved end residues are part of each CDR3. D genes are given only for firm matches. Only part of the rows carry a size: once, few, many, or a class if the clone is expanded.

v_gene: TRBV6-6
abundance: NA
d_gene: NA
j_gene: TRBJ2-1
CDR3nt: TGTGCCAGCAGTGCTCAGGACCCCTCCTACAATGAGCAGTTCTTC
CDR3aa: CASSAQDPSYNEQFF

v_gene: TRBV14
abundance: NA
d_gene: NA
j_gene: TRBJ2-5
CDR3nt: TGTGCCAGCAGCCGCGGACTTCAAGAGACCCAGTACTTC
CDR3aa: CASSRGLQETQYF

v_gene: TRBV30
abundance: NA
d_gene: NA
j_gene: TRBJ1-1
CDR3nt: TGTGCCTGGAGTGAGTGGGCCCAGGGACAGAACACTGAAGCTTTCTTT
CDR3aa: CAWSEWAQGQNTEAFF

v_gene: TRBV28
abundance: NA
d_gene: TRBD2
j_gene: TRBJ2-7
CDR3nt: TGTGCCAGCAGTTTACAGGGACTAGCGGTGATCTACGAGCAGTACTTC
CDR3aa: CASSLQGLAVIYEQYF

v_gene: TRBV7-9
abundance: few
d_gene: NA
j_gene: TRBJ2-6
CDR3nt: TGTGCCAGCGGGGGCTCTGGGGCCAACGTCCTGACTTTC
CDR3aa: CASGGSGANVLTF

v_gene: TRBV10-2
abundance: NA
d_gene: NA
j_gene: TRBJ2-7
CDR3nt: TGCGCCAGCAGTGAGTTAAGGGCCTCCCCTGACTTC
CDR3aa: CASSELRASPDF

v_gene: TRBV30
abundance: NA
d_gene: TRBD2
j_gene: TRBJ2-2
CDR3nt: TGTGCCTGGAGGTCCGGGACTAGCGGGAGGATGGGGAACACCGGGGAGCTGTTTTTT
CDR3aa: CAWRSGTSGRMGNTGELFF

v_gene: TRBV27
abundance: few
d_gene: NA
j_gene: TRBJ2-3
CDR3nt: TGTGCCAGCAGTTTAAGGGAGTTGGTCACAGATACGCAGTATTTT
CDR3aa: CASSLRELVTDTQYF

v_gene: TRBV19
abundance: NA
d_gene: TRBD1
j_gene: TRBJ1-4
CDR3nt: TGTGCCAGTAGTTCTTTCAGGGGGAATAATGAAAAACTGTTTTTT
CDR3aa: CASSSFRGNNEKLFF

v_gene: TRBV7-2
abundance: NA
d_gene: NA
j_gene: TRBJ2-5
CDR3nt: TGTGCCAGCAGCTTAGGGATACAAGAGACCCAGTACTTC
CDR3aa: CASSLGIQETQYF

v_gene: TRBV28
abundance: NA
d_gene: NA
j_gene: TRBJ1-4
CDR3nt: TGTGCCAGCAGTACCCAGGGTACTAATGAAAAACTGTTTTTT
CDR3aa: CASSTQGTNEKLFF

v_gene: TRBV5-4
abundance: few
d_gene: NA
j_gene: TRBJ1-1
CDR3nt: TGTGCCAGCAGCTTGAGGGCCCGGACAGTTGGCACTGAAGCTTTCTTT
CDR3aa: CASSLRARTVGTEAFF

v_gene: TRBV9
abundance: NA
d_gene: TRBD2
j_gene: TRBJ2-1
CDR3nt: TGTGCCAGCAGCAAACCGGGACTAGCGGACAATGAGCAGTTCTTC
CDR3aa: CASSKPGLADNEQFF

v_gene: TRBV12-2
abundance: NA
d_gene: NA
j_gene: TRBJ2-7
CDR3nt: TGTGCAAGTCGCTTAGAGGGCGGGAGCCCCTACGAGCAGTACTTC
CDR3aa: CASRLEGGSPYEQYF

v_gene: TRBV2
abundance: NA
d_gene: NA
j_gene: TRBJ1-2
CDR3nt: TGTGCCAGCAGTGAACACGGGCCCTATGGCTACACCTTC
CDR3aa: CASSEHGPYGYTF

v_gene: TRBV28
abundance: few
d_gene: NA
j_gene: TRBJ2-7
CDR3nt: TGTGCCAGCACGGGCCAGGCAAGCTACGAGCAGTACTTC
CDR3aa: CASTGQASYEQYF

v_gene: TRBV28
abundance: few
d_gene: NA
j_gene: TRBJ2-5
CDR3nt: TGTGCCAGCAGTTTAACCCAAGAGACCCAGTACTTC
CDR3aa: CASSLTQETQYF

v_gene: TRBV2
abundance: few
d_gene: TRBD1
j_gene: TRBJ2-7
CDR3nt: TGTGCCAGCACTCCAGACAGGGGGCTATCCTACGAGCAGTACTTC
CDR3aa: CASTPDRGLSYEQYF

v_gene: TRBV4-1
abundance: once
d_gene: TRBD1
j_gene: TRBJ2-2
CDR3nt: TGCGCCAGCAGCCAGGCAGGGGGCAAGACCGGGGAGCTGTTTTTT
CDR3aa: CASSQAGGKTGELFF

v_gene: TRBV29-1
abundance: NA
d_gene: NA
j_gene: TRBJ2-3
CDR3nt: TGCAGCGTTGTCGCAGCAAGGCATACGCAGTATTTT
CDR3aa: CSVVAARHTQYF

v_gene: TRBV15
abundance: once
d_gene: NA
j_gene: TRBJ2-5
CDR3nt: TGTGCCACCAGCAGAGATCTCGGTCAAGAGACCCAGTACTTC
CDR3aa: CATSRDLGQETQYF

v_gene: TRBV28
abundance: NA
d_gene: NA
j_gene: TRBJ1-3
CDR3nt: TGTGCCAGCAGCCTCTACGGAGAGGGAAACACCATATATTTT
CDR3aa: CASSLYGEGNTIYF

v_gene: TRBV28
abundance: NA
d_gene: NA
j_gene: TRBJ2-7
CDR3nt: TGTGCCAGCAGCTACCACGGTGGCGCCTACGAGCAGTACTTC
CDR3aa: CASSYHGGAYEQYF

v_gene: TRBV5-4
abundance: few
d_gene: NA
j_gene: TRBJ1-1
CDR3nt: TGTGCCAGCAGGTTGACCTTGAACACTGAAGCTTTCTTT
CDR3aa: CASRLTLNTEAFF

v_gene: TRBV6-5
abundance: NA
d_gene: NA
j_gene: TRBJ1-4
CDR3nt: TGTGCCAGCAGTTACTGGCGAAATGAAAAACTGTTTTTT
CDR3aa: CASSYWRNEKLFF

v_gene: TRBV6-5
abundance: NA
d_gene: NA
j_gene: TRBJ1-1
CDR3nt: TGTGCCAGCAAAAAGGGGTTTTTGGGCACTGAAGCTTTCTTT
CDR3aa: CASKKGFLGTEAFF

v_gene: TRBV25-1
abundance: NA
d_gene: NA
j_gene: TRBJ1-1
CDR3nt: TGTGCCAGCAGCTATAGTTGGGCCTTCGAAGCTTTCTTT
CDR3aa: CASSYSWAFEAFF

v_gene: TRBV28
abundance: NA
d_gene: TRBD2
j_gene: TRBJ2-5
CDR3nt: TGTGCCAGCAGGCTAGCGGGAGGGCGAGAGACCCAGTACTTC
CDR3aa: CASRLAGGRETQYF

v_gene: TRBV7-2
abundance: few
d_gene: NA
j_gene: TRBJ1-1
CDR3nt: TGTGCCAGCAGCTTGATGGGGGCCGTGAACACTGAAGCTTTCTTT
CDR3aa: CASSLMGAVNTEAFF

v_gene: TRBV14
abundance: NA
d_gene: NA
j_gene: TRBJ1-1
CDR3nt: TGTGCCAGCAGCCAAGTCGGGCAGGGACTCGTCGCTTTCTTT
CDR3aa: CASSQVGQGLVAFF

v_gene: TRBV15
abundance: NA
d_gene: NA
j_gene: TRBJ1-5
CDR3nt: TGTGCCACCAGCAGAGATGGGGGACTTATCAATCAGCCCCAGCATTTT
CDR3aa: CATSRDGGLINQPQHF

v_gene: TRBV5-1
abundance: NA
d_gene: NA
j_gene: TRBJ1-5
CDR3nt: TGCGCCAGCAGCTTGGGGCAGAACAATCAGCCCCAGCATTTT
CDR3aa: CASSLGQNNQPQHF

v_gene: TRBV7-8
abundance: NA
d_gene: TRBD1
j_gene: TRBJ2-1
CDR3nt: TGTGCCAGCAGCTTAGACGGGACAGGGTCCTACAATGAGCAGTTCTTC
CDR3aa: CASSLDGTGSYNEQFF

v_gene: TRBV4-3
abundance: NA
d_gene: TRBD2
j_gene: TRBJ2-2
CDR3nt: TGCGCCAGCAGCCGAGAGACTAGCGGAGCGAACACCGGGGAGCTGTTTTTT
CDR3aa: CASSRETSGANTGELFF

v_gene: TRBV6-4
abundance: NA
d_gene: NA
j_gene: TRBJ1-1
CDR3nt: TGTGCCAGCAGTGAGGAACAGGGTGGTACTGAAGCTTTCTTT
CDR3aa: CASSEEQGGTEAFF

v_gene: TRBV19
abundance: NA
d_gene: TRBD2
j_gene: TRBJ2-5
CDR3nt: TGTGCCAGTAGTAGGACTAGCGGGACAGGGCAAGAGACCCAGTACTTC
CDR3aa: CASSRTSGTGQETQYF

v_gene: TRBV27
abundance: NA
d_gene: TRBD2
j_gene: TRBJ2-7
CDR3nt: TGTGCCAGCAGTTTATCGTTCTTAGCGGGGCTCGATGGCGAGCAGTACTTC
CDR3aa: CASSLSFLAGLDGEQYF

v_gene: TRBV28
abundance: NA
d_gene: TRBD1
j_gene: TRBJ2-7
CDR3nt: TGTGCCAGCAGTCAGACAGGGGCCGAGTACGAGCAGTACTTC
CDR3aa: CASSQTGAEYEQYF

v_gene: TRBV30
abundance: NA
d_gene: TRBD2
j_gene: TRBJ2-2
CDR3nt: TGTGCCTGGGGGACTAGCGGGGCCACCGGGGAGCTGTTTTTT
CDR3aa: CAWGTSGATGELFF

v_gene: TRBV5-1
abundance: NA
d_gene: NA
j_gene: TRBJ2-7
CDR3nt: TGCGCCAGCAGCAGGGCGGGGTACGAGCAGTACTTC
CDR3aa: CASSRAGYEQYF

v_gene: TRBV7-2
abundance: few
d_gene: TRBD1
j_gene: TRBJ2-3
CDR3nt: TGTGCCAGCAGCTTATGGCCCCAGGGGGCGAGCACAGATACGCAGTATTTT
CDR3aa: CASSLWPQGASTDTQYF

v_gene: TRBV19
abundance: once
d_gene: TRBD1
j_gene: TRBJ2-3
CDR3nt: TGTGCCAGTAGTATGAGTAGAGGAGGGACAGGGTCTACAGATACGCAGTATTTT
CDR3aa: CASSMSRGGTGSTDTQYF

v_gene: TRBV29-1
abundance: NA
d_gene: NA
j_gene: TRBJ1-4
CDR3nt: TGCAGCGTTGGGGGCTATAATGAAAAACTGTTTTTT
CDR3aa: CSVGGYNEKLFF

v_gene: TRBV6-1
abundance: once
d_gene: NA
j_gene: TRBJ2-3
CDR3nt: TGTGCCAGCATTCCGGGACCGAGCACAGATACGCAGTATTTT
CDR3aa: CASIPGPSTDTQYF

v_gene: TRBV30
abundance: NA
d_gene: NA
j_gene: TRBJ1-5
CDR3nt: TGTGCCTGGAGCCCTTCATCGGTGCGGCCCCAGCATTTT
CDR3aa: CAWSPSSVRPQHF

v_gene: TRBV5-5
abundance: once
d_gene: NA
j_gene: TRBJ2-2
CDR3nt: TGTGCCAGCAGCCTCCGCGTAGAGGGTACCGGGGAGCTGTTTTTT
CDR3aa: CASSLRVEGTGELFF

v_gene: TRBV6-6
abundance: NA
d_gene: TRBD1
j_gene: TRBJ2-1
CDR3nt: TGTGCCAGCAGTTCAACAGGGGGCGTCCCGTTCTTC
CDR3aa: CASSSTGGVPFF

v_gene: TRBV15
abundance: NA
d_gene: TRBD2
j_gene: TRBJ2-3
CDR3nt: TGTGCCACCGCTAGGGGCGGGAGCGCAGATACGCAGTATTTT
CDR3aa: CATARGGSADTQYF

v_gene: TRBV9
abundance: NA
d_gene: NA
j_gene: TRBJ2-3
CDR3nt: TGTGCCAGCAGCGTAGAACAGCGGGTTACAGATACGCAGTATTTT
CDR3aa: CASSVEQRVTDTQYF

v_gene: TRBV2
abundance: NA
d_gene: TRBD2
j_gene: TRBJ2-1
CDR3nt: TGTGCCAGCAGTGAAAGGCTAGCGGGAGGGTTCGGTGAGCAGTTCTTC
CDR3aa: CASSERLAGGFGEQFF

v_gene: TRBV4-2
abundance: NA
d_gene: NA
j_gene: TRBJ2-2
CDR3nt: TGTGCCAGCAGCCAAGATGGGGGGTACACCGGGGAGCTGTTTTTT
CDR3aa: CASSQDGGYTGELFF